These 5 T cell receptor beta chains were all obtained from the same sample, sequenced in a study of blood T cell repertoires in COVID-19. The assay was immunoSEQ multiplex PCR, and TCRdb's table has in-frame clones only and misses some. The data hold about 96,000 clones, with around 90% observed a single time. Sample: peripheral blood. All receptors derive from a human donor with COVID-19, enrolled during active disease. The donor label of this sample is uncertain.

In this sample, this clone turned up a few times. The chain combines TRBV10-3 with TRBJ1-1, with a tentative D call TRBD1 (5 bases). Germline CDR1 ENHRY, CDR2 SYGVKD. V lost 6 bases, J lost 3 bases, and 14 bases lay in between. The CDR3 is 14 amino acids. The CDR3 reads CAISAGIHDTEAFF. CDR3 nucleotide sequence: TGTGCCATCAGCGCAGGGATACATGACACTGAAGCTTTCTTT.

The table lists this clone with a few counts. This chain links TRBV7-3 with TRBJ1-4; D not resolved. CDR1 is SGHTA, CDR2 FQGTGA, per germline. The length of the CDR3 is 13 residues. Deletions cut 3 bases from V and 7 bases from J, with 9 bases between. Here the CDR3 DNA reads TGTGCCAGCAGCTTGGTCGGCGGTGAAAAACTGTTTTTT. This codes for CASSLVGGEKLFF.

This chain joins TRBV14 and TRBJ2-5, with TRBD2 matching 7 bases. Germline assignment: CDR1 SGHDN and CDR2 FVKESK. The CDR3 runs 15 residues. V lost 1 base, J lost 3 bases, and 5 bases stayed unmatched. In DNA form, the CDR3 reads TGTGCCAGCAGCCAAGTATGGACTAGGAAAGAGACCCAGTACTTC. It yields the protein CASSQVWTRKETQYF. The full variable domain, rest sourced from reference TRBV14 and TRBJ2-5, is EAGVTQFPSHSVIEKGQTVTLRCDPISGHDNLYWYRRVMGKEIKFLLHFVKESKQDESGMPNNRFLAERTGGTYSTLKVQPAELEDSGVYFCASSQVWTRKETQYFGPGTRLLVL.

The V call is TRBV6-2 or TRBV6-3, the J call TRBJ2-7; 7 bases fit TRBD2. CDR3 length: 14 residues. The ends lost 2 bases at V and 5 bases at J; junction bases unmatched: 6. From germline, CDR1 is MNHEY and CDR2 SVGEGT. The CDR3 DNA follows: TGTGCCAGCAGTTACGGACTAGAGGGGAACGAGCAGTACTTC. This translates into CASSYGLEGNEQYF.

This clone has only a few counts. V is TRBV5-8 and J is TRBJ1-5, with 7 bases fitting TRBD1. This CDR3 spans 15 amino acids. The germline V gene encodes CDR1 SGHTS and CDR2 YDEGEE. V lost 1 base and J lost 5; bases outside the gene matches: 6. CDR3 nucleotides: TGTGCCAGCAGCTTGAACAGGGGATCGGATCAGCCCCAGCATTTT. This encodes CASSLNRGSDQPQHF.